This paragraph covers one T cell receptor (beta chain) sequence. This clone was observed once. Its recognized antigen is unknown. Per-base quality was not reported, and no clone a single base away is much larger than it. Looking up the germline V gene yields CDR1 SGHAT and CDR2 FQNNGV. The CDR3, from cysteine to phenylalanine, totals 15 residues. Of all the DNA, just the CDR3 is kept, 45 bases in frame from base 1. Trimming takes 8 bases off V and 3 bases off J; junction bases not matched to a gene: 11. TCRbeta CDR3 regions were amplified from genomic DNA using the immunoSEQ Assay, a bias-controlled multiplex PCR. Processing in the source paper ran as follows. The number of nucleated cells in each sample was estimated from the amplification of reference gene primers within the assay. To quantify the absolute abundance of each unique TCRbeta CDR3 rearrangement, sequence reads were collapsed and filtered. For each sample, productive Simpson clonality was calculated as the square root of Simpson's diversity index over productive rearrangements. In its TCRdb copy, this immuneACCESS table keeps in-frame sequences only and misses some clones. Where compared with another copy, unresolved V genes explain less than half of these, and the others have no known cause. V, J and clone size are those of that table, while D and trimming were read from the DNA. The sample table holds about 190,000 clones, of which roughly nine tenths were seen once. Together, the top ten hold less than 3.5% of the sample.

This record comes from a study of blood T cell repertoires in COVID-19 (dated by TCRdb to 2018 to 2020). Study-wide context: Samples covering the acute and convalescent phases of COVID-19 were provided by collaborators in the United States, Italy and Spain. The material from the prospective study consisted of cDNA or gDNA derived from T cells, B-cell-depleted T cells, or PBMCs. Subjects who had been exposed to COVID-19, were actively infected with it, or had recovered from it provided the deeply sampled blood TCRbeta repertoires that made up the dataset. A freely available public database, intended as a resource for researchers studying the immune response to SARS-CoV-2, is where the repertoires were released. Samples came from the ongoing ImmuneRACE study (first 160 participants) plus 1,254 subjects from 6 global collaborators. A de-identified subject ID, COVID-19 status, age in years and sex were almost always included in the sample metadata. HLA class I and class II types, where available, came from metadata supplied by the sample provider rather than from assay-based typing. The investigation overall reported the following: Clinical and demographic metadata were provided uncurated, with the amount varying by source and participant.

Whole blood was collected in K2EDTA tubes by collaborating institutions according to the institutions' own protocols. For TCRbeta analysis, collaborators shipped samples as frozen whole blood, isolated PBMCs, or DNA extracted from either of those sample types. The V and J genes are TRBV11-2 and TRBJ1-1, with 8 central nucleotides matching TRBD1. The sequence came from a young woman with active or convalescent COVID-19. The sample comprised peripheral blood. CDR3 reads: CASGRERTGYTEAFF. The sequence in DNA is TGTGCCAGCGGTCGAGAAAGGACAGGGTACACTGAAGCTTTCTTT.